This T cell receptor beta chain appears in the sequencing data of a study of T cell responses to AZD1222 COVID-19 vaccine. As to this clone: Its antigen is not known.

The CDR3 length is 14 residues. CDR1 and CDR2 from the germline V gene are SNHLY and FYNNEI. V shed 6 bases, J shed 6 bases, and the junction held 7 bases outside the gene matches. Study findings and constraints: Vaccine-related CD4 TCRs covered spike, predominating at 160-218 and 743-854. Spike-specific TCR breadth rose after two AZD1222 doses, and depth rose as well. Clonal diversity was possibly underestimated, and white British individuals and females predominated among donors.

TCRdb's copy holds only in-frame clones and misses some; the assay was immunoSEQ multiplex PCR. The table shows 84,000 or so clones, with 91% occurring only once. The gene calls are TRBV2 and TRBJ2-2, with TRBD1 identical over 7 bases. The origin of this receptor is an adult in good health. Sequencing used peripheral blood, obtained on day 0 of MenACWY control vaccination. CDR3 nucleotides: TGTGCCAGCAGCCCGACAGGGATGGCCGGGGAGCTGTTTTTT. Its translation is CASSPTGMAGELFF. The full variable domain, in which reference TRBV2 and TRBJ2-2 provide the parts outside the CDR3, is EPEVTQTPSHQVTQMGQEVILRCVPISNHLYFYWYRQILGQKVEFLVSFYNNEISEKSEIFDDQFSVERPDGSNFTLKIRSTKLEDSAMYFCASSPTGMAGELFFGEGSRLTVL.